The 14 T cell receptor beta chains below all came from one sample that was sequenced in a study of spatial heterogeneity in lung cancer. TCRdb processed the 5' RACE reads anew with MiXCR; each CDR3 protein has one entry. This table holds 30,000 to 45,000 distinct CDR3 sequences, roughly 3% found once. The time point is: sample taken at primary tumor resection. This specimen consisted of normal lung tissue next to the tumor, obtained at surgery. The receptors were sampled from a male donor with early-stage non-small cell lung cancer.

This clonotype has a count of ten or more. The CDR3 loop reads CASNPGGQHYGYTF. The CDR3 nucleotides read TGTGCCAGCAATCCAGGAGGGCAGCACTATGGCTACACCTTC. The V gene is TRBV6-5, the J gene TRBJ1-2; no clear D gene. Trimming pared 7 bases from V and 3 bases from J, leaving 15 bases between. The CDR3 totals 14 residues. Looked up from germline, CDR1 is MNHEY and CDR2 is SVGAGI.

This clonotype was detected ten times or more. The chain couples TRBV7-2 to TRBJ1-1; D gene uncertain. Trimming pared 5 bases from V and 5 bases from J, leaving 12 bases between. The CDR3 consists of 13 residues. CDR1 and CDR2 (germline): SGHTA, FQGNSA. The CDR3 nucleotides read TGTGCCAGCAGCCCAAACCCAGAAACTGAAGCTTTCTTT. Translated: CASSPNPETEAFF.

At least ten counts were recorded for this clonotype. This chain joins TRBV2 and TRBJ2-3, with D tentatively TRBD1 or TRBD2 (5 bases each). CDR1 is SNHLY, CDR2 FYNNEI, per germline. Trimming took 5 bases from V and 5 from J, leaving 14 bases between them. This CDR3 comprises 14 residues. This CDR3 reads CASSLRVEGDTQYF. In nucleotides, the CDR3 is TGTGCCAGCAGTCTCAGGGTTGAGGGAGATACGCAGTATTTT.

There are many counts of this clonotype. The chain links TRBV29-1 to TRBJ2-5; 8 nucleotides line up with TRBD2. Germline CDR1 is SQVTM and CDR2 is ANQGSEA. The CDR3 has 16 residues. With V trimmed by 4 bases and J by 2 bases, 12 bases remained unmatched. The CDR3 nucleotides are TGCAGCGTTGTCTTAATCGGGAGGGGTTGGCAAGAGACCCAGTACTTC. Protein product: CSVVLIGRGWQETQYF.

In its sample, this clonotype was seen many times. CDR3 region: CSAVDREAGEKLFF. The CDR3, as DNA: TGCAGTGCCGTCGACAGGGAAGCAGGGGAAAAACTGTTTTTT. This chain joins TRBV20-1 and TRBJ1-4; 7 bases are shared with TRBD1. The CDR3 spans 14 residues. Germline values: CDR1 DFQATT, CDR2 SNEGSKA (reference sequence). Trimming took 6 bases from V and 8 from J; bases not matched to a gene: 12.

Many counts were recorded for this clonotype. The J gene is TRBJ2-5, the V gene TRBV5-1; no firm D call. In germline, CDR1 is SGHRS, CDR2 YFSETQ. The V end was cut by 5 bases, the J end by 5 bases, with 10 bases between. The CDR3 has 12 amino acids. CDR3 protein: CASSLEDETQYF. The CDR3, as DNA: TGCGCCAGCAGTCTAGAGGATGAGACCCAGTACTTC.

The table lists this clonotype with many counts. The V gene is TRBV11-2, the J gene TRBJ2-1; weak D call: TRBD1 (6 bases). The CDR3 loop spans 17 amino acids. Germline lookup yields CDR1 SGHAT and CDR2 FQNNGV. V was pared by 4 bases and J by 0 bases, with 16 bases between. Written as DNA, the CDR3 is TGTGCCAGCAGCTCTGTAGGACAGACCTTCTCCTACAATGAGCAGTTCTTC. The encoded protein is CASSSVGQTFSYNEQFF.

In its sample, this clonotype is medium-sized. The CDR3: CASRDGTGISGSSYNEQFF. The CDR3, as DNA: TGTGCCAGTAGGGATGGGACAGGGATAAGCGGGAGCTCCTACAATGAGCAGTTCTTC. This chain joins TRBV12-3 or TRBV12-4 and TRBJ2-1, with D tentatively TRBD1 (9 bases). CDR3 size: 19 residues. Deletions cut 9 bases from V and 0 bases from J, with 27 bases between.

Remarks on this clonotype: A clone one base away is much larger, so this may be a read error. The chain has TRBV18 and TRBJ1-2, with D uncertain. The CDR3 has 14 amino acids. The germline V gene encodes CDR1 KGHSH and CDR2 LQKENI. For the CDR3, the DNA is TGTACCAGCTCACCGAGCCTTTCGGGCTATGGCTACACCTTC. It is translated as CTSSPSLSGYGYTF.

There are many counts of this clonotype. This chain links TRBV7-9 with TRBJ2-2; D may be TRBD1 or TRBD2 (5 bases each). Germline V gene sequence: CDR1 SEHNR, CDR2 FQNEAQ (reference sequence). The CDR3 extends over 14 amino acids. Between the trimmed V and J ends, which lost 9 bases and 6 bases, there was a span of 17 bases. CDR3 DNA sequence: TGTGCCAGTCCCCCCCAACGGGGCGCCGGGGAGCTGTTTTTT. Residues: CASPPQRGAGELFF.

This clonotype was recorded many times. J is TRBJ2-2 and V is TRBV4-3; D is perhaps TRBD2 (6 bases). There are 17 residues in the CDR3. V dropped 2 bases and J dropped 2 bases, with 15 bases sitting between them. Germline values: CDR1 LGHNA, CDR2 YSLEER. The CDR3 reads CASSQYRGRRNTGELFF. The CDR3 DNA reads TGCGCCAGCAGCCAATACCGGGGGAGGAGAAACACCGGGGAGCTGTTTTTT.

CDR3 sequence reads: CSASPGGGPSTQYF. CDR3 nucleotides: TGCAGTGCTAGTCCCGGGGGGGGCCCGAGTACGCAGTATTTT. This sequence joins TRBV20-1 and TRBJ2-3; 8 nucleotides align to TRBD2. The CDR3 has 14 residues. In germline, CDR1 is DFQATT, CDR2 SNEGSKA (reference sequence). Trimming took 3 bases from V and 8 from J; bases not matched to a gene: 10.

In this sample, this clonotype turned up many times. The V gene is TRBV18, the J gene TRBJ2-5; D unresolved. The CDR3 contains 10 residues. Germline CDR1 KGHSH, CDR2 LQKENI. Trimming took off 6 bases at V and 2 bases at J, with 1 base between the two ends. The CDR3 bases are TGTGCCAGCTCGCAAGAGACCCAGTACTTC. Residues: CASSQETQYF.

Worth noting for this clonotype: A read error is possible here, since a much larger clone lies one base away. The chain recombines TRBV9 with TRBJ2-7; D unresolved. Trimming left V 4 bases short and J 7 bases short, with 18 bases between. Germline assignment: CDR1 SGDLS and CDR2 YYNGEE. The CDR3 has 14 residues. CDR3 amino acids: CASSPSPNQEEQYF. The DNA of the CDR3 is TGTGCCAGCAGCCCTTCCCCCAACCAAGAGGAGCAGTACTTC.